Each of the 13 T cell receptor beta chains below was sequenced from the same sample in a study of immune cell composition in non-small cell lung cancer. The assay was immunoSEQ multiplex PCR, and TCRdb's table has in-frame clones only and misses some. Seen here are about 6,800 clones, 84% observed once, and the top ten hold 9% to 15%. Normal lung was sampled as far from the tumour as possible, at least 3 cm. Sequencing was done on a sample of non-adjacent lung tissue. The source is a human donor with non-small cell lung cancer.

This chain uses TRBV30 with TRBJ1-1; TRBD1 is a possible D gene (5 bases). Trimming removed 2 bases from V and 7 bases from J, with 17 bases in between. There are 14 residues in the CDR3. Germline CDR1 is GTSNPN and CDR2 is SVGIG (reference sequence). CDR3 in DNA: TGTGCCTGGAGTCCCCGGGAGGGGTTGAATGAAGCTTTCTTT. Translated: CAWSPREGLNEAFF.

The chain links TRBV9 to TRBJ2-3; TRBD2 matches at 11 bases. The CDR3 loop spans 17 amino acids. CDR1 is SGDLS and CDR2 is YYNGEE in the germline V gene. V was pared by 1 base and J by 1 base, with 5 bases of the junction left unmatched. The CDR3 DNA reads TGTGCCAGCAGCGTATCCGGGACTAGCGGAGGCACAGATACGCAGTATTTT. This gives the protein CASSVSGTSGGTDTQYF.

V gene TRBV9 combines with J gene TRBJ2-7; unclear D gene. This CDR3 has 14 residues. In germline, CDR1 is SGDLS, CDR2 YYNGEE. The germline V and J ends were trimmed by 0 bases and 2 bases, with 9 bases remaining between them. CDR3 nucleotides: TGTGCCAGCAGCGTAGACGCTACCACCTACGAGCAGTACTTC. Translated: CASSVDATTYEQYF.

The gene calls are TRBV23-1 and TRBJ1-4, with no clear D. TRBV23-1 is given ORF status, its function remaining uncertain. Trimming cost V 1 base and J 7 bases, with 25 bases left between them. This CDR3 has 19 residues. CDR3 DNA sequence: TGCGCCAGCAGTCAATATGTGATTGGGGAATTGATGGGGTGTGAAAAACTGTTTTTT. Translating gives CASSQYVIGELMGCEKLFF.

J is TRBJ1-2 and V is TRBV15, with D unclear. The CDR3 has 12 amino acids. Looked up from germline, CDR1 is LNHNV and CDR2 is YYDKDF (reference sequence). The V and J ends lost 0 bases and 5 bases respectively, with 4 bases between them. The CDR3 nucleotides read TGTGCCACCAGCAGAGAGCGTTATGGCTACACCTTC. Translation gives CATSRERYGYTF.

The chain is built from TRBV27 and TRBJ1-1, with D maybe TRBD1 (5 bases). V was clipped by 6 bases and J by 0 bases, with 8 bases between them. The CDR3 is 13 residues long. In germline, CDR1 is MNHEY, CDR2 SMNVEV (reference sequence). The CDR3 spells CASSRGLNTEAFF. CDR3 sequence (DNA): TGTGCCAGCAGCCGGGGACTGAACACTGAAGCTTTCTTT.

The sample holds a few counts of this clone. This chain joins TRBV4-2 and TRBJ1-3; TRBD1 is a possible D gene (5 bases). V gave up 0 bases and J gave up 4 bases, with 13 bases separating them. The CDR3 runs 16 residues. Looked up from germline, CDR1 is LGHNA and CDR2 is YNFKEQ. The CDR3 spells CASSQDGPRAGNTIYF. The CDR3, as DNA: TGTGCCAGCAGCCAAGATGGACCCAGGGCGGGAAACACCATATATTTT.

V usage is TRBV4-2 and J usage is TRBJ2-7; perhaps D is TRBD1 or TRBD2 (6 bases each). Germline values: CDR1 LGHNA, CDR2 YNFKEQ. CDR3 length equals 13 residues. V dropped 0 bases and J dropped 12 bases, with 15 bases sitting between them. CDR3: CASSQEVRGQPYF. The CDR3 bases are TGTGCCAGCAGCCAAGAGGTCCGGGGGCAACCGTACTTC.

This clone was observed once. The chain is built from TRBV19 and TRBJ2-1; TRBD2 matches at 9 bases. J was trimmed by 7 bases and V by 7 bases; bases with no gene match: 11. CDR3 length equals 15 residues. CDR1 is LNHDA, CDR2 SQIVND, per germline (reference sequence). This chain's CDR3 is CASTNPGLAWNEQFF. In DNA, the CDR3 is TGTGCCAGTACAAACCCGGGACTAGCTTGGAATGAGCAGTTCTTC.

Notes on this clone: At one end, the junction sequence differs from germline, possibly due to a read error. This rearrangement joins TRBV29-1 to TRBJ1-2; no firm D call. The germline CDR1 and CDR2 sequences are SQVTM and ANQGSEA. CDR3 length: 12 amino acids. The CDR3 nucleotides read TGCAGCGTAGATTTCATGGCAAGTACCTTCGTCTTC. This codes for CSVDFMASTFVF.

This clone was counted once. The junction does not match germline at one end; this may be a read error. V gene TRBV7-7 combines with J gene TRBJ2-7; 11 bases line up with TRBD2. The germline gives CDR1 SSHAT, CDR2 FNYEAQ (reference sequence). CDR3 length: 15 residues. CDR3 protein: CASSILAGGSYEQYF. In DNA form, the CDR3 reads TGTGCTAGCAGCATTCTAGCGGGGGGCTCCTACGAGCAGTACTTC.

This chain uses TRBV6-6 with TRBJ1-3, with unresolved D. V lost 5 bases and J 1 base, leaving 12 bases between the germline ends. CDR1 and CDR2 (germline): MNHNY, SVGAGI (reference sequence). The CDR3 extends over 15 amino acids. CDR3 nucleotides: TGTGCCAGCAGTCCCGTGAGGGCTTCTGGAAACACCATATATTTT. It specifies CASSPVRASGNTIYF.

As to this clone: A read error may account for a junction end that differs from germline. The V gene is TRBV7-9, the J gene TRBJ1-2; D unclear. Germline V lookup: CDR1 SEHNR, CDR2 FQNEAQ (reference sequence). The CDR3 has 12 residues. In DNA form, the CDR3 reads TGTGCCAGCACCTTAATGAGCTATGGCTACACCTTC. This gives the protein CASTLMSYGYTF. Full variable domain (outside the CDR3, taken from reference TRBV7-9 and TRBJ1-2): DTGVSQNPRHKITKRGQNVTFRCDPISEHNRLYWYRQTLGQGPEFLTYFQNEAQLEKSRLLSDRFSAERPKGSFSTLEIQRTEQGDSAMYLCASTLMSYGYTFGSGTRLTVV.